The clone carrying this T cell receptor beta chain was counted ten times or more. The antigen is unknown. This sample stems from a study of T-cell memory formation after mild COVID-19. Broader study findings: CD4+ contracting clones lay mainly in CM and EM, CD8+ ones in EMRA.

TCRdb analysed the 5' RACE reads with MiXCR anew, one entry per CDR3 protein. The sample consists of around 300,000 distinct CDR3 sequences, 14% of them appearing once. Germline loops: CDR1 MNHNY, CDR2 SVGAGI (reference sequence). The CDR3 loop spans 13 amino acids. Between the trimmed V and J ends, which lost 4 bases and 3 bases, there was a span of 10 bases. Sample: PBMCs or a T cell subset sorted from them (not recorded which). The chain employs TRBV6-6 and TRBJ2-7; D gene ambiguous. This TCR came from a man between 18 and 29 years old who had mild COVID-19 (a few samples of this study predate the infection). Cell type and time point are not known. The CDR3 DNA reads as TGTGCCAGCAGTTTATCAGAGAACTACGAGCAGTACTTC. This gives the protein CASSLSENYEQYF.